Below are 25 T cell receptor beta chains sequenced from a single sample in a study of blood T cell repertoires in COVID-19. Sequencing used immunoSEQ multiplex PCR; TCRdb keeps in-frame clones, though not all of them. The sample records over 85,000 clones, around 90% being singletons. The source material was peripheral blood. The receptors derive from a woman between 45 and 60 years old with COVID-19, enrolled during active disease.

This sequence joins TRBV18 and TRBJ2-1; a weak D match, TRBD2 (5 bases). The germline V gene has CDR1 KGHSH and CDR2 LQKENI. V lost 3 bases to trimming and J lost 6 bases, with 12 bases between them. The CDR3 length is 14 residues. The CDR3 bases are TGTGCCAGCTCACCGGAGCGGAACCTCAATGAGCAGTTCTTC. Translated: CASSPERNLNEQFF.

V usage is TRBV7-2 and J usage is TRBJ2-7; 9 bases are a match to TRBD2. V dropped 5 bases and J dropped 7; count of bases not matched to a gene: 6. Germline CDR1 reads SGHTA; CDR2 reads FQGNSA. This CDR3 contains 13 residues. Written as DNA, the CDR3 is TGTGCCAGCAGCCCGGGACTAGCTCGGGAGCAGTACTTC. It translates to CASSPGLAREQYF.

The chain uses TRBV5-1 and TRBJ2-1; 8 bases align to TRBD2. This CDR3 contains 16 residues. The ends lost 5 bases at V and 5 bases at J; junction bases unmatched: 12. The germline gives CDR1 SGHRS, CDR2 YFSETQ. CDR3 loop: CASRSMGTRADNEQFF. The CDR3 DNA follows: TGCGCCAGCAGATCTATGGGGACTAGGGCAGACAATGAGCAGTTCTTC. Full variable domain (remainder filled in from reference TRBV5-1 and TRBJ2-1): KAGVTQTPRYLIKTRGQQVTLSCSPISGHRSVSWYQQTPGQGLQFLFEYFSETQRNKGNFPGRFSGRQFSNSRSEMNVSTLELGDSALYLCASRSMGTRADNEQFFGPGTRLTVL.

The chain joins TRBV5-5 to TRBJ2-7; a weak D match, TRBD2 (6 bases). Germline V gene data show CDR1 as SGHKS and CDR2 as YYEKEE (reference sequence). Trimming pared 4 bases from V and 6 bases from J, leaving 17 bases between. The CDR3 length is 14 residues. This chain's CDR3 is CASSPWSGVGEQYF. The CDR3 DNA reads TGTGCCAGCAGCCCATGGTCGGGGGTTGGCGAGCAGTACTTC.

This clone has just one count. This chain joins TRBV19 and TRBJ1-1, with D maybe TRBD1 (6 bases). From germline, CDR1 is LNHDA and CDR2 SQIVND (reference sequence). Deletions cut 3 bases from V and 1 base from J, with 18 bases between. CDR3 length: 17 residues. CDR3 nucleotides: TGTGCCAGTAGTATTCAGTCTAGGTGGGACACGAACACTGAAGCTTTCTTT. It specifies CASSIQSRWDTNTEAFF.

The V call is TRBV9, the J call TRBJ2-1, with no clear D. With 7 bases removed from V and 9 bases from J, the gap between germline ends came to 14 bases. Germline V gene sequence: CDR1 SGDLS, CDR2 YYNGEE. The CDR3 totals 12 residues. CDR3: CASSPGSGEQFF. DNA of the CDR3: TGTGCCAGCTCCCCGGGTTCCGGTGAGCAGTTCTTC. The full variable domain, completed using reference TRBV9 and TRBJ2-1, is DSGVTQTPKHLITATGQRVTLRCSPRSGDLSVYWYQQSLDQGLQFLIQYYNGEERAKGNILERFSAQQFPDLHSELNLSSLELGDSALYFCASSPGSGEQFFGPGTRLTVL.

J is TRBJ2-5 and V is TRBV6-5; D is perhaps TRBD1 (6 bases). This CDR3 contains 14 residues. Trimming pared 5 bases from V and 1 base from J, leaving 11 bases between. Germline CDR1 MNHEY, CDR2 SVGAGI. CDR3 region: CASSRRGIQETQYF. CDR3 sequence (DNA): TGTGCCAGCAGTCGCAGGGGAATCCAAGAGACCCAGTACTTC.

This clone turned up a few times. The J gene is TRBJ2-7, the V gene TRBV6-5; 9 bases are shared with TRBD1. This CDR3 contains 16 residues. Germline trimming cut 0 bases from V and 7 bases from J; bases unmatched to any gene: 10. Germline assignment: CDR1 MNHEY and CDR2 SVGAGI. The CDR3 DNA follows: TGTGCCAGCAGTTACTCGAAAACCGGGACAGGGTGGGAGCAGTACTTC. Translating gives CASSYSKTGTGWEQYF.

The genes are TRBV6-5 and TRBJ2-3, with a weak D call TRBD2 (6 bases). V lost 6 bases, J lost 1 base, and 14 bases lay in between. The CDR3 sequence is 15 residues long. The V gene's germline CDR1 is MNHEY and CDR2 SVGAGI. CDR3 loop: CASSPRGAGTDTQYF. The CDR3 DNA follows: TGTGCCAGCAGCCCCCGCGGGGCCGGCACAGATACGCAGTATTTT.

The CDR3 coding sequence is TGTGCCAGCAGCTTTAGGGACAGGAACACCGGGGAGCTGTTTTTT. Amino acids: CASSFRDRNTGELFF. This rearrangement joins TRBV5-6 to TRBJ2-2, with 7 bases lining up with TRBD1. The germline V gene encodes CDR1 SGHDT and CDR2 YYEEEE. The CDR3 runs 15 residues. Unmatched junction bases numbered 2, after V lost 2 bases and J lost 1 base.

This chain connects TRBV6-1 to TRBJ1-5; 11 bases agree with TRBD1. The length of the CDR3 is 16 residues. Germline V gene sequence: CDR1 MNHNS, CDR2 SASEGT. The V segment lost 4 bases and the J segment 3 bases; nucleotides outside the gene matches: 5. This CDR3 is CASSVLGQGVNQPQHF. In DNA form, the CDR3 reads TGTGCCAGCAGTGTCCTGGGACAGGGGGTCAATCAGCCCCAGCATTTT.

The CDR3 region has the DNA TGTGCCAGCACCTTACGGGACAGGGGATCTAGTGAGCAGTTCTTC. It codes for CASTLRDRGSSEQFF. The chain links TRBV6-5 to TRBJ2-1, with TRBD1 matching 10 bases. From germline, CDR1 is MNHEY and CDR2 SVGAGI. The CDR3 length is 15 residues. V lost 7 bases and J lost 9; bases outside the gene matches: 12.

This chain connects TRBV5-6 to TRBJ1-6, with a weak D call TRBD1 (5 bases). The ends were cut back, 2 bases at V and 10 bases at J, with 13 bases in the middle. CDR3 length: 14 residues. Germline V gives CDR1 SGHDT, CDR2 YYEEEE. The CDR3 region has the DNA TGTGCCAGCAGCTTCAACGGGGGAGGCTCACCCCTCCACTTT. As protein: CASSFNGGGSPLHF.

V usage is TRBV7-9 and J usage is TRBJ1-4; no clear D gene. The germline V gene has CDR1 SEHNR and CDR2 FQNEAQ (reference sequence). The CDR3 totals 17 residues. Trimming took 3 bases from V and 4 from J, leaving 18 bases between them. The CDR3 DNA follows: TGTGCCAGCAGCTTCCAGCGGTTTGGAGGGATTAATGAAAAACTGTTTTTT. Its translation is CASSFQRFGGINEKLFF.

The gene calls are TRBV2 and TRBJ2-7; TRBD2 matches 9 bases. J was trimmed by 0 bases and V by 6 bases; bases with no gene match: 6. CDR3 length equals 15 residues. CDR1 is SNHLY and CDR2 is FYNNEI in the germline V gene. In DNA form, the CDR3 reads TGTGCCAGCAGATCCACTAGCGGGCCCTCCTACGAGCAGTACTTC. Its protein is CASRSTSGPSYEQYF.

The chain carries TRBV4-1 and TRBJ1-5, with D possibly TRBD1 on 6 matching bases. Germline CDR1 and CDR2: MGHRA and YSYEKL. V was shortened by 1 base and J by 16 bases, with 23 bases between the two germline ends. The CDR3 runs 15 residues. CDR3 residues: CASSQGPNTQSGVHF. The CDR3 DNA reads TGCGCCAGCAGCCAAGGGCCGAATACCCAATCAGGGGTTCATTTT.

This clone has only a few counts. The CDR3 DNA sequence: TGTGCCAGCAGTTTCCAAGGGGCGGGGCATACCTACGAGCAGTACTTC. Its translation is CASSFQGAGHTYEQYF. The chain has TRBV28 and TRBJ2-7; TRBD2 is a possible D gene (6 bases). Germline V lookup: CDR1 MDHEN, CDR2 SYDVKM. This CDR3 is built from 16 residues. The V end was cut by 3 bases, the J end by 2 bases, with 17 bases between.

The chain links TRBV19 to TRBJ1-5; D is uncertain. The germline gives CDR1 LNHDA, CDR2 SQIVND (reference sequence). V was shortened by 5 bases and J by 8 bases, with 13 bases between the two germline ends. This CDR3 is built from 13 residues. The CDR3: CASSGVGGEPQHF. CDR3 nucleotide sequence: TGTGCCAGTAGTGGAGTCGGCGGAGAGCCCCAGCATTTT.

V is TRBV3-1 (or the pseudogene TRBV3-2) and J is TRBJ2-1; 10 nucleotides line up with TRBD1. The V segment lost 1 base and the J segment 6 bases; nucleotides outside the gene matches: 6. Germline V gene lookup returns CDR1 LGHDT and CDR2 YNNKEL (reference sequence). CDR3 length: 16 amino acids. CDR3 loop: CASSQARDRGFNEQFF. CDR3 DNA: TGTGCCAGCAGCCAAGCCCGGGACAGGGGCTTCAATGAGCAGTTCTTC.

J is TRBJ2-5 and V is TRBV7-2; 9 nucleotides match TRBD2. Per the germline V gene, CDR1 is SGHTA and CDR2 is FQGNSA. V shed 1 base and J 4 bases; nucleotides not matched to a gene: 10. CDR3 length equals 17 residues. CDR3 amino acids: CASSLGWASGESETQYF. The CDR3 region has the DNA TGTGCCAGCAGCTTAGGGTGGGCTAGCGGGGAATCAGAGACCCAGTACTTC.

This chain's CDR3 is CASSLVRGSGNEKLFF. The CDR3 DNA follows: TGTGCCAGCAGCTTAGTACGGGGGTCCGGTAATGAAAAACTGTTTTTT. This chain uses TRBV7-2 with TRBJ1-4, with D possibly TRBD1 on 5 matching bases. The CDR3 loop spans 16 amino acids. Per germline, CDR1 SGHTA and CDR2 FQGNSA. The ends were cut back, 1 base at V and 4 bases at J, with 13 bases in the middle.

This clone was counted a single time. As DNA, the CDR3 is TGTGCCAGCAGCGTAGGGAGAGGGTCCTATAATTCACCCCTCCACTTT. It specifies CASSVGRGSYNSPLHF. This chain links TRBV9 with TRBJ1-6, with D unresolved. Germline-derived CDR1 and CDR2 are SGDLS and YYNGEE. This CDR3 has 16 residues. V lost 0 bases and J lost 1, with 8 bases in between.

The CDR3 loop reads CASSPSRYEQFF. CDR3 sequence (DNA): TGTGCCAGCAGCCCTTCTAGATATGAGCAGTTCTTC. This chain connects TRBV7-9 to TRBJ2-1; D not certain. V was clipped by 5 bases and J by 8 bases, with 10 bases between them. From germline, CDR1 is SEHNR and CDR2 FQNEAQ (reference sequence). This CDR3 is built from 12 residues.

Of note for this clone: One junction end disagrees with the germline gene, perhaps due to a read error. The rearrangement links TRBV5-5 to TRBJ1-1; D ambiguous. Germline CDR1 and CDR2: SGHKS and YYEKEE (reference sequence). The CDR3 runs 15 residues. The CDR3 loop reads CASSLAGFTYTEAFF. Written as DNA, the CDR3 is TGTGCCAGCAGTTTGGCGGGATTTACTTATACTGAAGCTTTCTTT. Filled out from reference TRBV5-5 and TRBJ1-1, the complete variable domain reads DAGVTQSPTHLIKTRGQQVTLRCSPISGHKSVSWYQQVLGQGPQFIFQYYEKEERGRGNFPDRFSARQFPNYSSELNVNALLLGDSALYLCASSLAGFTYTEAFFGQGTRLTVV.

This clone was counted a single time. The chain is built from TRBV5-1 and TRBJ2-3, with TRBD1 matching 7 bases. The germline CDR1 and CDR2 sequences are SGHRS and YFSETQ. The CDR3 covers 14 residues. V trimming: 3 bases; J trimming: 6 bases; junction bases outside the gene matches: 7. CDR3 DNA sequence: TGCGCCAGCAGCTCACAGGGGCTTGCGGATACGCAGTATTTT. Translation: CASSSQGLADTQYF.